This T cell receptor beta chain was obtained from a study of T cells in Graves' hyperthyroidism and ophthalmopathy. The study, taken as a whole, reports: Stable hyperthyroidism was told apart from ophthalmopathy by a model built on 13 V-J features. Ophthalmopathy prediction by the model preceded onset by a median about 6 months.

The table lists this clonotype with many counts. Antigen unknown. The germline CDR1 and CDR2 sequences are MNHEY and SMNVEV (reference sequence). The CDR3 consists of 17 residues. V lost 6 bases, J lost 1 base, and 21 bases lay in between. The TCR beta CDR3 regions underwent amplification using RNA transcripts as the source. Primed by the HTBI set, a first-round RT-PCR was run on the TCR CDR3. TCRdb processed the multiplex PCR reads anew with MiXCR; each CDR3 protein has one entry. This sample yields about 710,000 distinct CDR3 sequences, of which about a sixth are seen a single time; around 8% belongs to the top ten.

The chain joins TRBV27 to TRBJ1-2; D might be TRBD1 (6 bases). This clonotype was obtained from a man aged 18 to 35 with Graves' hyperthyroidism. The sample was blood. The CDR3 here is CASSATSRTAYNYGYTF. CDR3 sequence (DNA): TGTGCCAGCAGCGCTACGTCTAGGACAGCATATAACTATGGCTACACCTTC.